A selection of T cell receptor beta chains follows, all from one sample in a study of T cells in Graves' hyperthyroidism and ophthalmopathy. MiXCR, run by TCRdb on the multiplex PCR reads, gives a single entry per CDR3 protein. The data hold approximately 510,000 distinct CDR3 sequences, with less than 25% observed a single time. Sequencing was carried out using blood. The receptors were sampled from a man in his late teens or twenties with Graves' hyperthyroidism. Each CDR3 is given with its conserved first and last residue. Fields, in order: V gene, CDR3 protein.

>TRBV20-1
CSARDHQGAKTGELFF
>TRBV25-1
CASSPPEVLSGTRGGQPQHF
>TRBV12-3/TRBV12-4
CASSRSQDRYNQPQHF
>TRBV12-3/TRBV12-4
CASSLFATSGNTIYF
>TRBV6-1
CASRRTVRPGIYF
>TRBV30
CAWSGEGGLYQPQHF
>TRBV29-1
CSVDPGGTLEAFF
>TRBV3-1
CASSPAQNRYEQYF
>TRBV7-2
CASSLRRAADPTEAFF
>TRBV4-1
CASSHPPGRSEAFF
>TRBV19
CASSIARVNYGYTF
>TRBV28
CASSPETGPFYGYTF
>TRBV7-2
CASSLVGQREQYF
>TRBV20-1
CSASRTSGNTIYF
>TRBV7-8
CASSPGTGYPPEAFF